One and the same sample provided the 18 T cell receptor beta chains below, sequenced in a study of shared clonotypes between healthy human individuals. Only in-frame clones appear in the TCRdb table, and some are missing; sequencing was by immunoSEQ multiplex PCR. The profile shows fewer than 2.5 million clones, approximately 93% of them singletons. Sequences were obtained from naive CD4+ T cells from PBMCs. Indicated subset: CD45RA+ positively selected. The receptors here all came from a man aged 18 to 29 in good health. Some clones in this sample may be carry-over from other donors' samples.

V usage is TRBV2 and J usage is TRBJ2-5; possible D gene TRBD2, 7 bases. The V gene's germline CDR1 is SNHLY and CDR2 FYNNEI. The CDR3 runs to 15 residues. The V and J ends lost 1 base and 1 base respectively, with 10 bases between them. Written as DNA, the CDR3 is TGTGCCAGCAGTGAAGGGGGGGGGCGCCAAGAGACCCAGTACTTC. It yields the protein CASSEGGGRQETQYF.

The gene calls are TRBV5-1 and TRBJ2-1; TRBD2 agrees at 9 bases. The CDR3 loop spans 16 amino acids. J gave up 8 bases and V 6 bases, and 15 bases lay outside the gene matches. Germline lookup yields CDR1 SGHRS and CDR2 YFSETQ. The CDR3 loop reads CASTLGASGMIYEQFF. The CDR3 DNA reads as TGCGCCAGCACCCTTGGGGCTAGCGGGATGATCTATGAGCAGTTCTTC.

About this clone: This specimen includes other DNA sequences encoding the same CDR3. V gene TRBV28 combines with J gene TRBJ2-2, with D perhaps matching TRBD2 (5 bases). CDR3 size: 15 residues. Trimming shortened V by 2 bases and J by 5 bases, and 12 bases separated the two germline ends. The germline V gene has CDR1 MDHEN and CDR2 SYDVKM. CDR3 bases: TGTGCCAGCAGTTTACCGCGGGCCGGGACCGGGGAGCTGTTTTTT. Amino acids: CASSLPRAGTGELFF.

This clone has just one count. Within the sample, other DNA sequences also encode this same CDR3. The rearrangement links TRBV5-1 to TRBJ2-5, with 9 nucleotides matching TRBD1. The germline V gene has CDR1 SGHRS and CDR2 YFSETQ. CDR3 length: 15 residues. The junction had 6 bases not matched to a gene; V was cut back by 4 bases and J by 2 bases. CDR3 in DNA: TGCGCCAGCAGCCCCCTCGGGACAGGGCAAGAGACCCAGTACTTC. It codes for CASSPLGTGQETQYF.

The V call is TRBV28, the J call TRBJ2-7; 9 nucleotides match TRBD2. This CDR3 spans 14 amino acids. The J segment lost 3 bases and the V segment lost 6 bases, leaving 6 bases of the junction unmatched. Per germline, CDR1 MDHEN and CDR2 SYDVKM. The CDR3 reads CASRLSGSDYEQYF. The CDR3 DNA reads TGTGCCAGCAGACTTAGCGGGAGTGACTACGAGCAGTACTTC.

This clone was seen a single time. The CDR3 DNA follows: TGTGCCAGCAGTTCGGTAGGACTGACCTCCTACGAGCAGTACTTC. Its translation: CASSSVGLTSYEQYF. This sequence joins TRBV6-5 and TRBJ2-5, with D tentatively TRBD2 (5 bases). The J call is in doubt because the DNA end fits TRBJ2-7 better. The CDR3 is made up of 15 amino acids. Germline V CDR1 and CDR2: MNHEY, SVGAGI.

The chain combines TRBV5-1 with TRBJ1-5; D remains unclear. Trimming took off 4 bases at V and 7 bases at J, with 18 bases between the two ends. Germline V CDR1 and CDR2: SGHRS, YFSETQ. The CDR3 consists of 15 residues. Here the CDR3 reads CASSVNGRGGQPQHF. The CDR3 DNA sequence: TGCGCCAGCAGCGTTAACGGACGAGGAGGGCAGCCCCAGCATTTT.

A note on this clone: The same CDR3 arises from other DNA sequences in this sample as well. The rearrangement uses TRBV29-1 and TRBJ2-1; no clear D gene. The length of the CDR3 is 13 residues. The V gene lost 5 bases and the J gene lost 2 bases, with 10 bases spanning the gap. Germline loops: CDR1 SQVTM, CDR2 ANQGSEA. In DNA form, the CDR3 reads TGCAGCGTTCGTGGAGCGACCTACAATGAGCAGTTCTTC. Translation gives CSVRGATYNEQFF.

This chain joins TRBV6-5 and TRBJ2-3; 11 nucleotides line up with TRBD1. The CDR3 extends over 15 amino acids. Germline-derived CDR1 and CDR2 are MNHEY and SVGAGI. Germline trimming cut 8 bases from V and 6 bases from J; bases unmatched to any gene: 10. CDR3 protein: CASHRRTGGDDTQYF. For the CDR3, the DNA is TGTGCCAGCCACCGCCGGACAGGGGGCGATGATACGCAGTATTTT.

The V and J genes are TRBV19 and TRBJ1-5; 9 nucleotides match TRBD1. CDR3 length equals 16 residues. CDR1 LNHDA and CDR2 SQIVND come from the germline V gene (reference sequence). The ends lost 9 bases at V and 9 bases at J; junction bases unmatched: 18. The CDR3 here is CARPKSGTGQIRPQHF. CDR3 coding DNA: TGTGCCAGACCCAAATCCGGGACAGGGCAAATCAGGCCCCAGCATTTT.

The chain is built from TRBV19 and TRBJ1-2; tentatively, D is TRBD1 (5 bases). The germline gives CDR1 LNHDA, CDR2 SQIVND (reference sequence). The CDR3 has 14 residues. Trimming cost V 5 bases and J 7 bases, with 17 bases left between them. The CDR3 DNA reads TGTGCCAGTAGTCAAAACGGGGGGATAAGTGGCTACACCTTC. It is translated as CASSQNGGISGYTF.

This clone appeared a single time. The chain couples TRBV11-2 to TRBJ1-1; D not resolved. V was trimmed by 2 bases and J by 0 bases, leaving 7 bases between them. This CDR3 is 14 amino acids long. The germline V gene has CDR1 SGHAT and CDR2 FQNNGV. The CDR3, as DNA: TGTGCCAGCAGCTTACACGGCATGAACACTGAAGCTTTCTTT. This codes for CASSLHGMNTEAFF.

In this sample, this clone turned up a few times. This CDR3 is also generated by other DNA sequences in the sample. The CDR3 DNA reads TGTGCCAGCAGTTCAGGACAGGGGGACACTGAAGCTTTCTTT. It is translated as CASSSGQGDTEAFF. The rearrangement uses TRBV28 and TRBJ1-1; 10 nucleotides agree with TRBD1. CDR1 MDHEN and CDR2 SYDVKM come from the germline V gene. Trimming at V came to 4 bases and at J to 3 bases, leaving 2 bases not matched to a gene. This CDR3 region has 14 residues.

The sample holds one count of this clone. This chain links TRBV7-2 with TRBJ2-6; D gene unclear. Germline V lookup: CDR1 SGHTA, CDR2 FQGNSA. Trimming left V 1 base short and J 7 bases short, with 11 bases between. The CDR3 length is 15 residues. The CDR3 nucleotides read TGTGCCAGCAGCTTAGACGGGTTTCGAGCCAACGTCCTGACTTTC. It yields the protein CASSLDGFRANVLTF. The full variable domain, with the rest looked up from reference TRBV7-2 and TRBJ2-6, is GAGVSQSPSNKVTEKGKDVELRCDPISGHTALYWYRQSLGQGLEFLIYFQGNSAPDKSGLPSDRFSAERTGGSVSTLTIQRTQQEDSAVYLCASSLDGFRANVLTFGAGSRLTVL.

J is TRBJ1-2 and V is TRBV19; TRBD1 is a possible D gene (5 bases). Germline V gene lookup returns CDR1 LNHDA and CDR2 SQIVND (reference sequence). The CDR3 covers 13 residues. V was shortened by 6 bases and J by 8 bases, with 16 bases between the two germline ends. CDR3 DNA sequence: TGTGCCAGTAGCCGGAGGGACGAAGGGGGCTACACCTTC. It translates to CASSRRDEGGYTF.

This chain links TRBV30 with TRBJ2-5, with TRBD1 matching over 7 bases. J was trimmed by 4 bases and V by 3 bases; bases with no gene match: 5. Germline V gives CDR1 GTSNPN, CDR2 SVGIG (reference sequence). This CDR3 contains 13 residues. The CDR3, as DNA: TGTGCCTGGAGATCAACAGGGGTAGAGACCCAGTACTTC. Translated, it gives CAWRSTGVETQYF. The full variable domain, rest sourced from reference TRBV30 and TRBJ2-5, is SQTIHQWPATLVQPVGSPLSLECTVEGTSNPNLYWYRQAAGRGLQLLFYSVGIGQISSEVPQNLSASRPQDRQFILSSKKLLLSDSGFYLCAWRSTGVETQYFGPGTRLLVL.

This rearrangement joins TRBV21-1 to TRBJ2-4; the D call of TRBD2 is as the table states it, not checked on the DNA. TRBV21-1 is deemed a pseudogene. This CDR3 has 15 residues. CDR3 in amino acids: CASSLAGGFKNIQYF. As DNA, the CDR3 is TGTGCCAGCAGCTTAGCGGGAGGCTTTAAAAACATTCAGTACTTC.

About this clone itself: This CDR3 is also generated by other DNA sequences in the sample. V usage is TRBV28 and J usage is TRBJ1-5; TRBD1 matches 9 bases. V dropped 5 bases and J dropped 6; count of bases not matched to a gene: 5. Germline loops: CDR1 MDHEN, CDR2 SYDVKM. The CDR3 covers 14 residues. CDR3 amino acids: CASSLQGAGQPQHF. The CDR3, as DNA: TGTGCCAGCAGTCTACAGGGGGCAGGTCAGCCCCAGCATTTT.